The 20 T cell receptor beta chains listed next were all sequenced from one sample in a study of CD8 T cells in Susac syndrome. cDNA came from approximately 0.5 to 1 ug RNA primed by random hexamers. TCRdb re-derived calls from the immunoSEQ multiplex PCR reads in MiXCR, one entry per CDR3 protein. This sample has some 130,000 distinct CDR3 sequences; around 85% occur once, and the top ten carry about 0.51%. Specimen: CD8+ T cells from PBMCs. The receptors were sampled from a human donor with multiple sclerosis.

The count of this clonotype is one. The genes are TRBV5-1 and TRBJ2-7; tentative D call: TRBD2 (5 bases). This CDR3 has 18 residues. CDR1 is SGHRS, CDR2 YFSETQ, per germline. Trimming left V 0 bases short and J 3 bases short, with 22 bases between. This chain's CDR3 is CASSLAAVRETTIYEQYF. CDR3 in DNA: TGCGCCAGCAGCTTGGCGGCGGTCCGGGAAACTACCATCTACGAGCAGTACTTC. The full variable domain, with the rest looked up from reference TRBV5-1 and TRBJ2-7, is KAGVTQTPRYLIKTRGQQVTLSCSPISGHRSVSWYQQTPGQGLQFLFEYFSETQRNKGNFPGRFSGRQFSNSRSEMNVSTLELGDSALYLCASSLAAVRETTIYEQYFGPGTRLTVT.

The V call is TRBV4-2, the J call TRBJ1-2; possible D gene TRBD1, 5 bases. V was trimmed by 0 bases and J by 8 bases, leaving 16 bases between them. This CDR3 has 15 amino acids. Germline CDR1 LGHNA, CDR2 YNFKEQ. CDR3 in DNA: TGTGCCAGCAGCCAAGACCTACTTGGGGGGGAGGGCTACACCTTC. Translated: CASSQDLLGGEGYTF.

J is TRBJ2-7 and V is TRBV27; D gene uncertain. This CDR3 comprises 12 residues. From germline, CDR1 is MNHEY and CDR2 SMNVEV (reference sequence). V was trimmed by 2 bases and J by 2 bases, leaving 4 bases between them. CDR3 protein: CASSLPAYEQYF. CDR3 sequence (DNA): TGTGCCAGCAGTTTACCAGCCTACGAGCAGTACTTC.

The chain is built from TRBV11-2 and TRBJ2-5, with 7 bases matching TRBD1. Per germline, CDR1 SGHAT and CDR2 FQNNGV. V trimming: 6 bases; J trimming: 3 bases; junction bases outside the gene matches: 4. This CDR3 contains 13 residues. CDR3 coding DNA: TGTGCCAGCAGAAAAGGACAGGAAGAGACCCAGTACTTC. It is translated as CASRKGQEETQYF.

V is TRBV3-1 and J is TRBJ2-1; TRBD2 matches 13 bases. Losses at the gene ends were 0 bases for V and 0 bases for J; bases not matched to a gene: 5. Germline lookup yields CDR1 LGHDT and CDR2 YNNKEL (reference sequence). The CDR3 spans 19 residues. The CDR3 coding sequence is TGTGCCAGCAGCCAAGACGGACTAGCGGGAGACCCCTCCTACAATGAGCAGTTCTTC. This codes for CASSQDGLAGDPSYNEQFF.

This clonotype came up a few times. The chain has TRBV27 and TRBJ2-1, with no clear D. The CDR3 runs 13 residues. Germline CDR1 reads MNHEY; CDR2 reads SMNVEV (reference sequence). The V and J ends lost 4 bases and 7 bases respectively, with 11 bases between them. The CDR3 is CASSYGPRNEQFF. As DNA, the CDR3 is TGTGCCAGCAGTTATGGCCCTCGGAATGAGCAGTTCTTC.

This rearrangement joins TRBV24-1 to TRBJ2-2; D is uncertain. The germline V and J ends were trimmed by 2 bases and 6 bases, with 9 bases remaining between them. There are 14 residues in the CDR3. Germline CDR1 is KGHDR and CDR2 is SFDVKD. As DNA, the CDR3 is TGTGCCACCAGTGATTCTAACCACCCCGGGGAGCTGTTTTTT. Protein sequence: CATSDSNHPGELFF.

Of note for this clonotype: An end of the junction differs from the germline gene, which may be a read error. The chain is built from TRBV7-2 and TRBJ2-1, with 12 bases aligning to TRBD2. The CDR3 spans 15 residues. CDR1 SGHTA and CDR2 FQGNSA come from the germline V gene. CDR3 sequence reads: CPSSLTSGGHNEQFF. Written as DNA, the CDR3 is TGTCCCAGCAGCCTGACTAGCGGGGGACACAATGAGCAGTTCTTC.

There are a few counts of this clonotype. The rearrangement uses TRBV28 and TRBJ2-7; D remains ambiguous. The CDR3 contains 14 residues. In germline, CDR1 is MDHEN, CDR2 SYDVKM. V gave up 3 bases and J gave up 2 bases, with 11 bases separating them. CDR3 DNA: TGTGCCAGCAGTTTTCCAGGTGAAGCCTACGAGCAGTACTTC. Encoded protein: CASSFPGEAYEQYF.

This chain links TRBV20-1 with TRBJ2-7, with D possibly TRBD2 on 6 matching bases. Germline V CDR1 and CDR2: DFQATT, SNEGSKA (reference sequence). The CDR3 is 14 amino acids. The V and J ends lost 0 bases and 4 bases respectively, with 13 bases between them. The CDR3 DNA follows: TGCAGTGCTAGAGAGGGCGGGGCAGTTTACGAGCAGTACTTC. Amino acids: CSAREGGAVYEQYF.

The CDR3 DNA sequence: TGTGCCAGCAGCTTTGTTGCGGGGGATTTGAGGACTGAAGCTTTCTTT. Its protein product is CASSFVAGDLRTEAFF. This sequence joins TRBV5-6 and TRBJ1-1, with D tentatively TRBD1 (5 bases). The germline V gene encodes CDR1 SGHDT and CDR2 YYEEEE. V was clipped by 2 bases and J by 5 bases, with 19 bases between them. This CDR3 has 16 residues. Based on the CDR3 plus reference TRBV5-6 and TRBJ1-1, the full variable domain is DAGVTQSPTHLIKTRGQQVTLRCSPKSGHDTVSWYQQALGQGPQFIFQYYEEEERQRGNFPDRFSGHQFPNYSSELNVNALLLGDSALYLCASSFVAGDLRTEAFFGQGTRLTVV.

The CDR3 DNA is TGTGCCAGCAGTTTATTCCTAGCCCAGCTTGAGACCCAGTACTTC. Translated, it gives CASSLFLAQLETQYF. This chain links TRBV27 with TRBJ2-5; possible D gene TRBD2, 5 bases. Trimming removed 1 base from V and 5 bases from J, with 14 bases in between. The germline CDR1 and CDR2 sequences are MNHEY and SMNVEV (reference sequence). This CDR3 comprises 15 residues.

J is TRBJ2-1 and V is TRBV6-5, with D tentatively TRBD2 (5 bases). The V gene lost 5 bases and the J gene lost 6 bases, with 14 bases spanning the gap. CDR3 length: 14 amino acids. CDR1 and CDR2 (germline): MNHEY, SVGAGI. This chain's CDR3 is CASSRWKRANEQFF. The CDR3 bases are TGTGCCAGCAGTAGATGGAAGAGGGCCAATGAGCAGTTCTTC.

This chain uses TRBV13 with TRBJ1-1; TRBD1 aligns across 7 bases. Per germline, CDR1 PRHDT and CDR2 FYEKMQ (reference sequence). The CDR3 is made up of 16 amino acids. The V and J ends lost 4 bases and 0 bases, in that order; junction bases with no gene match: 8. CDR3 nucleotides: TGTGCCAGCAGCTACCGGGACAGATGGATGAACACTGAAGCTTTCTTT. This sequence encodes CASSYRDRWMNTEAFF.

V gene TRBV13 combines with J gene TRBJ2-2, with D perhaps matching TRBD2 (6 bases). This CDR3 is built from 14 residues. The germline V gene encodes CDR1 PRHDT and CDR2 FYEKMQ (reference sequence). Trimming took 4 bases from V and 5 from J, leaving 11 bases between them. The DNA for the CDR3 is TGTGCCAGCAGCTGGGGACTCGGAACCGGGGAGCTGTTTTTT. Its protein is CASSWGLGTGELFF. Complete variable domain (other parts from reference TRBV13 and TRBJ2-2): AAGVIQSPRHLIKEKRETATLKCYPIPRHDTVYWYQQGPGQDPQFLISFYEKMQSDKGSIPDRFSAQQFSDYHSELNMSSLELGDSALYFCASSWGLGTGELFFGEGSRLTVL.

The chain couples TRBV27 to TRBJ1-2; D gene ambiguous. Trimming took 2 bases from V and 3 from J, leaving 7 bases between them. The length of the CDR3 is 13 residues. Germline lookup yields CDR1 MNHEY and CDR2 SMNVEV (reference sequence). Here the CDR3 reads CASSLGRDYGYTF. The CDR3 region has the DNA TGTGCCAGCAGTTTAGGTCGTGACTATGGCTACACCTTC.

The V gene is TRBV21-1, the J gene TRBJ2-1; TRBD2, the D gene given by the table, was not confirmed from the DNA. TRBV21-1 is deemed a pseudogene. The CDR3 has 19 amino acids. The CDR3 protein is CASSERLAGFSWAYNEQFF. In DNA, the CDR3 is TGTGCCAGCAGCGAACGACTAGCGGGCTTCTCCTGGGCCTACAATGAGCAGTTCTTC.

The chain joins TRBV29-1 to TRBJ2-2, with TRBD2 matching 9 bases. The V segment lost 4 bases and the J segment 5 bases; nucleotides outside the gene matches: 8. Per germline, CDR1 SQVTM and CDR2 ANQGSEA. This CDR3 is built from 15 residues. The CDR3 loop reads CSVAVAGDPTGELFF. CDR3 nucleotide sequence: TGCAGCGTTGCGGTAGCGGGGGACCCAACCGGGGAGCTGTTTTTT.

To note about this clonotype: Sequence at one end of the junction differs from germline and may be a read error. The CDR3 spells CAGSLLEWNQPQHF. The DNA of the CDR3 is TGTGCCGGCAGCTTGTTGGAATGGAATCAGCCCCAGCATTTT. The chain joins TRBV5-5 to TRBJ1-5; D unclear. This CDR3 has 14 residues. From germline, CDR1 is SGHKS and CDR2 YYEKEE (reference sequence). Drawing the rest from reference TRBV5-5 and TRBJ1-5, the complete variable domain is DAGVTQSPTHLIKTRGQQVTLRCSPISGHKSVSWYQQVLGQGPQFIFQYYEKEERGRGNFPDRFSARQFPNYSSELNVNALLLGDSALYLCAGSLLEWNQPQHFGDGTRLSIL.

The rearrangement joins TRBV6-2 or TRBV6-3 to TRBJ1-1; no clear D gene. The CDR3 is 15 residues long. Germline-derived CDR1 and CDR2 are MNHEY and SVGEGT. Between the trimmed V and J ends, which lost 4 bases and 1 base, there was a span of 13 bases. Written as DNA, the CDR3 is TGTGCCAGCAGTTTATACGCGCGGGGGAACACTGAAGCTTTCTTT. Encoded protein: CASSLYARGNTEAFF.